This TCR beta chain stems from a study of regulatory T cells in long-lasting Graves disease. The CDR3 spans 13 residues. Trimming cost V 5 bases and J 4 bases; bases outside gene matches: 4. The germline V gene encodes CDR1 SGHVS and CDR2 FQNEAQ. Arm-PCR of CDR3 regions and iRepertoire HTBI primers were the basis on which TCR beta libraries were built. TCRdb called the multiplex PCR reads again in MiXCR, with one record for every CDR3 protein. The table has under 500,000 distinct CDR3 sequences, around 21% seen once. This sample's time point: persistent/refractory GD, antithyroid drugs over 5 years with positive TRAb. Generation of the TCR library employed RNA extracted from PBMCs.

The TCR was taken from a female donor with Graves disease. V usage is TRBV7-8 and J usage is TRBJ1-1, with TRBD1 identical over 7 bases. The input for sequencing was peripheral blood mononuclear cells (PBMCs), taken when the disease was refractory, from a patient treated with antithyroid drugs. The CDR3 here is CASSRRQGTEAFF. CDR3 nucleotide sequence: TGTGCCAGCAGCCGAAGACAGGGCACTGAAGCTTTCTTT.